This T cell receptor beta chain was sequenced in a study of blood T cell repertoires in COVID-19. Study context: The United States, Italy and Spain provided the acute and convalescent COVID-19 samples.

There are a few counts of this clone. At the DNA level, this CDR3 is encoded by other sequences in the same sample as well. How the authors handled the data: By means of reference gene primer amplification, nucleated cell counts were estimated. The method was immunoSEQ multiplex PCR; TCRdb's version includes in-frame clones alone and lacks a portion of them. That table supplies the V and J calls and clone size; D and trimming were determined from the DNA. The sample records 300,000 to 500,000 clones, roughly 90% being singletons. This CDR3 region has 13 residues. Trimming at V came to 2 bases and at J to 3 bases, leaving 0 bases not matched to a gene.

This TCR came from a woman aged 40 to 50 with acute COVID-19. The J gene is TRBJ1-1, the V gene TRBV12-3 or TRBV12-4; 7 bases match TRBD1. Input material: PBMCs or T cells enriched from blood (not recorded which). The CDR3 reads CASSLQGDTEAFF. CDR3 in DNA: TGTGCCAGCAGTTTACAGGGGGACACTGAAGCTTTCTTT.